The 3 T cell receptor beta chains presented below share a single source sample, sequenced in a study of CD8+CD57+ T cells in acquired aplastic anemia. Sequencing was done on patients that had shown CD8+CD57+ cell expansion by flow cytometry. Investigators profiled TCR beta VDJ and CDR3 from genomic DNA template. In TCRdb, the reads were re-called with MiXCR into one record per CDR3 protein. The repertoire consists of about 54,000 distinct CDR3 sequences, with 55% to 70% occurring once and the leading ten covering under 20%. What was sequenced was sorted CD4+, CD8+, or CD8+CD57+ T cells (not recorded which) from PBMCs. The origin of the receptors is a human donor with aplastic anemia.

This clonotype was seen repeatedly, ten times or more. The rearrangement joins TRBV20-1 to TRBJ2-3, with D tentatively TRBD1 (6 bases). Germline CDR1 is DFQATT and CDR2 is SNEGSKA (reference sequence). CDR3 length: 14 amino acids. V shed 1 base and J shed 1 base, with 9 bases lying between them. The CDR3 loop is CSARVAGGTDTQYF. The CDR3 DNA reads as TGCAGTGCTAGAGTGGCAGGGGGCACAGATACGCAGTATTTT.

This clonotype showed up many times. The chain couples TRBV20-1 to TRBJ2-2, with 8 bases aligning to TRBD1. This CDR3 has 16 amino acids. Germline V CDR1 and CDR2: DFQATT, SNEGSKA (reference sequence). With V trimmed by 0 bases and J by 3 bases, 6 bases remained unmatched. CDR3: CSARDYGQGDTGELFF. The CDR3 coding sequence is TGCAGTGCTAGAGATTACGGACAGGGCGACACCGGGGAGCTGTTTTTT.

This clonotype appeared a few times. V and J are TRBV2 and TRBJ2-5, with D unresolved. This CDR3 has 12 amino acids. Between the trimmed V and J ends, which lost 6 bases and 3 bases, there was a span of 8 bases. CDR1 SNHLY and CDR2 FYNNEI come from the germline V gene. The DNA for the CDR3 is TGTGCCAGCAGACGAGAGAAAGAGACCCAGTACTTC. It encodes CASRREKETQYF.